This T cell receptor (beta chain) stems from a study of T-cell reconstitution after alpha-beta-depleted transplantation in children. A TCRbeta library incorporating unique molecular identifiers was prepared. TCRdb redid the calling of the PCR reads with MiXCR, one entry per CDR3 protein. The table has roughly 670,000 distinct CDR3 sequences, around 13% seen once; the top ten hold 0.79%. This clonotype was recorded at least ten times. Source: PBMCs, taken before TCRalphabeta/CD19-depleted stem cell transplant. This clonotype was obtained from a girl aged 2 to 10 with congenital amegakaryocytic thrombocytopenia, due to receive a stem cell transplant.

The CDR3 sequence: CASSAGTSGRVQYF. The CDR3 DNA reads TGTGCCAGCAGCGCCGGGACTAGCGGGAGGGTCCAGTACTTC. This rearrangement joins TRBV3-1 to TRBJ2-7; 16 nucleotides line up with TRBD2. The V segment lost 5 bases and the J segment 10 bases; nucleotides outside the gene matches: 5. From germline, CDR1 is LGHDT and CDR2 YNNKEL (reference sequence). This CDR3 is built from 14 residues.